Sequencing of this TCR beta chain was carried out in a study of T cell clones after liver transplantation. This CDR3 is built from 14 residues. V lost 1 base, J lost 2 bases, and 8 bases lay in between. Germline V gene lookup returns CDR1 SGHTA and CDR2 FQGNSA. Assay: immunoSEQ multiplex PCR; the TCRdb copy retains only in-frame clones and omits some. The table shows 20,000 to 25,000 clones, with almost 70% occurring only once. The TCR comes from a human donor who received a liver transplant. The source was CD4+ T cells from blood, collected before liver transplant. The chain combines TRBV7-2 with TRBJ2-5, with D uncertain. The CDR3 DNA reads TGTGCCAGCAGCTTAGAGGGTCGGCAAGAGACCCAGTACTTC. This encodes CASSLEGRQETQYF. Full variable domain (rest looked up from reference TRBV7-2 and TRBJ2-5): GAGVSQSPSNKVTEKGKDVELRCDPISGHTALYWYRQSLGQGLEFLIYFQGNSAPDKSGLPSDRFSAERTGGSVSTLTIQRTQQEDSAVYLCASSLEGRQETQYFGPGTRLLVL.